This TCR beta chain was obtained from a study of tumor-infiltrating lymphocytes in primary liver carcinoma. Overall study context: Each of the samples returned roughly 3.5 to 7.5 million productive TCRbeta reads (a yield similar across tissue types).

About this clonotype itself: Its specificity is unknown.

Notes on the study in general: Significantly larger top-250-clone fractions were found in tumors than in blood (p = 0.039). Bulk unsorted material prevented CD4+ and CD8+ repertoire comparison.

Starting from 500 ng of total RNA, TCR beta cDNA was produced with a primer in the constant region. TCR beta libraries came from three nested multiplex PCR rounds using slightly modified ARM-PCR. For 10 cycles apiece, the opening two PCR rounds ran with TRBV1-TRBV30 forward primers and a C-beta reverse primer. MiXCR was run by TCRdb on the multiplex PCR reads, yielding one entry per CDR3 protein. This table holds hundreds of thousands of distinct CDR3 sequences, almost 60% found once. This CDR3 is built from 12 residues. Trimming removed 9 bases from V and 4 bases from J, with 12 bases in between. CDR1 and CDR2 from the germline V gene are SGHNT and YYREEE (reference sequence). Unsorted whole blood yielded the blood RNA, and germline DNA was also extracted. Among the patients, all had chronic HBV infection and none had been treated.

This sequence joins TRBV5-4 and TRBJ2-3; D possibly corresponds to TRBD2 (6 bases). The TCR originated in a woman under 40 with primary liver carcinoma and hepatitis B virus infection. Sequenced material: peripheral blood. CDR3 nucleotides: TGTGCCAACAGGCGGGACTCAGATACGCAGTATTTT. As protein: CANRRDSDTQYF.